The clone carrying this T cell receptor (beta chain) was counted only a few times. Its antigen is currently unknown. The sample comes from a study of PD-L1 blockade in urothelial cancer. Turning to the study itself: Patients initiated atezolizumab in 2014 at 1,200 mg intravenously every 3 weeks.

The sample's time point: peripheral blood 6 weeks after treatment start. Using immunoSEQ multiplex PCR, the repertoire was profiled, and TCRdb retains in-frame clones only, with some absent. This sample carries 50,000 or so clones, around 85% of them seen once, and the ten largest clones take 1.5% to 2%. Overall study results and limits: The study found that durable-benefit patients expanded tumor-associated blood clones more at 3 weeks.

This sequence was found in a man between 50 and 59 years old with urothelial cancer. The sample in question was PBMCs, obtained around atezolizumab (anti-PD-L1) treatment.

The CDR3 DNA reads TGTGCCAGCAGCTTAGGCGGCGGGAGGTTAGATACGCAGTATTTT. Encoded protein: CASSLGGGRLDTQYF. The chain joins TRBV11-2 to TRBJ2-3; 8 nucleotides align to TRBD2. The CDR3 is 15 amino acids. V lost 1 base to trimming and J lost 5 bases; unmatched junction nucleotides: 5. Germline CDR1 is SGHAT and CDR2 is FQNNGV.